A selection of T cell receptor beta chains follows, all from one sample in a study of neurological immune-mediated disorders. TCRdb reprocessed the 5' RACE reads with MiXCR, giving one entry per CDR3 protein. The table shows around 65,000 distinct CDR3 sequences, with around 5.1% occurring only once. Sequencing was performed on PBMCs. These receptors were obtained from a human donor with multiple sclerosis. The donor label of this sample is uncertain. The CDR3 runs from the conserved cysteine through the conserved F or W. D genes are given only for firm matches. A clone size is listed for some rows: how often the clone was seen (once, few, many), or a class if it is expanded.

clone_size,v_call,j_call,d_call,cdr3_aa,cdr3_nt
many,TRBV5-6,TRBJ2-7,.,CASSLTQIYEQYF,TGTGCCAGCAGCTTGACACAGATCTACGAGCAGTACTTC
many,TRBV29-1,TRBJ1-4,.,CSVLGQYEKLFF,TGCAGCGTTCTAGGACAGTATGAAAAACTGTTTTTT
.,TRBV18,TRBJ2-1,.,CASSPTGLNEQFF,TGTGCCAGCTCACCAACTGGGCTGAATGAGCAGTTCTTC
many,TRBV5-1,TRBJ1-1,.,CASSYGRDTEAFF,TGCGCCAGCAGCTACGGGAGGGACACTGAAGCTTTCTTT
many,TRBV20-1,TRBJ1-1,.,CSPPSGLNTEAFF,TGCAGTCCCCCTAGTGGGTTGAACACTGAAGCTTTCTTT
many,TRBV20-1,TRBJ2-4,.,CSAERGSIQYF,TGCAGTGCAGAAAGGGGGAGCATTCAGTACTTC
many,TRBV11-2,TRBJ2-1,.,CASSGTRGYNEQFF,TGTGCCAGCAGCGGCACCAGGGGATACAATGAGCAGTTCTTC
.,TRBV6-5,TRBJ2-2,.,CASKPSPNTGELFF,TGTGCCAGCAAGCCCAGTCCGAACACCGGGGAGCTGTTTTTT
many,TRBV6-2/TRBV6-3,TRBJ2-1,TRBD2,CASTLAGGPVGEQFF,TGTGCCAGCACTTTAGCGGGGGGGCCTGTAGGTGAGCAGTTCTTC
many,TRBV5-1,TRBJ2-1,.,CASSLVGGPGNEQFF,TGCGCCAGCAGCTTAGTGGGGGGGCCGGGGAATGAGCAGTTCTTC
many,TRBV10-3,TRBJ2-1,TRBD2,CAISARASGGNEQFF,TGTGCCATCAGTGCTCGGGCTAGCGGTGGGAATGAGCAGTTCTTC
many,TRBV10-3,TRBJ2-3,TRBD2,CAISSPGGSTDTQYF,TGTGCCATCTCCTCTCCGGGGGGAAGCACAGATACGCAGTATTTT
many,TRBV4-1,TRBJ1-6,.,CASSQDVGTPLHF,TGCGCCAGCAGCCAAGATGTAGGGACACCCCTCCACTTT
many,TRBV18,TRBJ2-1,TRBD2,CASSPLAGGLNEQFF,TGTGCCAGCTCACCCCTAGCGGGGGGGTTAAATGAGCAGTTCTTC
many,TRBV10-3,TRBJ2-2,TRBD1,CAISETGGNTGELFF,TGTGCCATCAGTGAGACAGGGGGAAACACCGGGGAGCTGTTTTTT
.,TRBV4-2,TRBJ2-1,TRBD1,CASSLTPGTGADEQFF,TGTGCCAGCAGCCTCACCCCCGGGACAGGGGCAGATGAGCAGTTCTTC
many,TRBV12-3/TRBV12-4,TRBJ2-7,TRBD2,CASSPGGVTYEQYF,TGTGCCAGCAGCCCGGGGGGGGTCACCTACGAGCAGTACTTC
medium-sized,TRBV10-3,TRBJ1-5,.,CAIRDSLDNQPQHF,TGTGCCATCAGGGACTCCCTAGACAACCAGCCCCAGCATTTT
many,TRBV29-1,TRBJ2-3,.,CSSLSGFSSDTQYF,TGCAGTTCCCTTTCAGGGTTTTCTTCGGATACGCAGTATTTT
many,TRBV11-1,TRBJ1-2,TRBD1,CASSLDPGTATNYGYTF,TGTGCCAGCAGCTTAGACCCCGGGACAGCTACTAACTATGGCTACACCTTC
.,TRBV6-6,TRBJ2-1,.,CASTKGGGAGDEQFF,TGTGCCAGCACCAAAGGAGGGGGCGCGGGCGATGAGCAGTTCTTC
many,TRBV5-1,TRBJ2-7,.,CASSVDSFTYEQYF,TGCGCCAGCAGCGTCGACAGTTTTACCTACGAGCAGTACTTC
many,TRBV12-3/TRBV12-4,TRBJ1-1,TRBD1,CASSSRDSAFF,TGTGCCAGCAGTTCCCGGGACAGCGCTTTCTTT
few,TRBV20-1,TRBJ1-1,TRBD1,CSAPRGDRARAEAFF,TGCAGTGCTCCCCGGGGCGACAGGGCGAGGGCTGAAGCTTTCTTT
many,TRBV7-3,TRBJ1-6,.,CASPYRSGSHNSPLHF,TGTGCCAGCCCGTATCGCAGCGGAAGTCATAATTCACCCCTCCACTTT
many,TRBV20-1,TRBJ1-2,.,CSASSRTAPNYGYTF,TGCAGTGCTAGTAGCAGGACAGCCCCTAACTATGGCTACACCTTC
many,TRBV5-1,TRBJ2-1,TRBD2,CASSLKRGGPNEQFF,TGCGCCAGCAGCTTGAAGCGGGGGGGCCCGAATGAGCAGTTCTTC
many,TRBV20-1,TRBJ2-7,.,CSARDHGRPYEQYF,TGCAGTGCTAGAGATCATGGCAGACCCTACGAGCAGTACTTC
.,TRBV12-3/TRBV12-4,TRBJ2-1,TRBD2,CASSFPGTSGGAINEQFF,TGTGCCAGCAGTTTCCCTGGGACTAGCGGGGGGGCTATCAATGAGCAGTTCTTC
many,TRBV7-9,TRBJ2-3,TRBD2,CASSLDRGTSGYTDTQYF,TGTGCCAGCAGCCTCGACAGGGGGACTAGCGGTTACACAGATACGCAGTATTTT
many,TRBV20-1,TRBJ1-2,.,CSARDRGQAYGYTF,TGCAGTGCTAGAGATCGAGGGCAGGCCTATGGCTACACCTTC
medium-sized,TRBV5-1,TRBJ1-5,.,CASSSGETYSNQPQHF,TGCGCCAGCAGCTCAGGGGAGACCTATAGCAATCAGCCCCAGCATTTT
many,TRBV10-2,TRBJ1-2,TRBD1,CASSYTGGGYYGYTF,TGCGCCAGCAGTTACACAGGGGGCGGGTACTATGGCTACACCTTC
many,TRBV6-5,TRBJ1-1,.,CASSYSALNTEAFF,TGTGCCAGCAGTTACTCAGCTCTGAACACTGAAGCTTTCTTT
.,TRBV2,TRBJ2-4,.,CASSFFGGGGNIQYF,TGTGCCAGCAGCTTTTTTGGGGGCGGGGGAAACATTCAGTACTTC
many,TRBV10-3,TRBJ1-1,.,CAIADGGGNTEAFF,TGTGCCATCGCCGACGGGGGTGGGAACACTGAAGCTTTCTTT
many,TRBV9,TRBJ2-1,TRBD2,CASSVGGGADEQFF,TGTGCCAGCAGCGTCGGCGGGGGGGCCGATGAGCAGTTCTTC
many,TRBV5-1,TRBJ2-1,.,CASRLDSYNEQFF,TGCGCCAGCAGATTAGACAGCTACAATGAGCAGTTCTTC
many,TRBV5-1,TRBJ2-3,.,CASTRDTSTDTQYF,TGCGCCAGTACCCGGGACACTAGCACAGATACGCAGTATTTT
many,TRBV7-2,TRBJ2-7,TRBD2,CASSFRGGNYEQYF,TGTGCCAGCAGCTTCCGCGGGGGGAACTACGAGCAGTACTTC
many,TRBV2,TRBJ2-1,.,CASSEIRGGFEQFF,TGTGCCAGCAGTGAAATTAGGGGCGGGTTTGAGCAGTTCTTC
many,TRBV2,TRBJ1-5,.,CASSDRISNQPQHF,TGTGCCAGCAGTGACAGAATTAGCAATCAGCCCCAGCATTTT